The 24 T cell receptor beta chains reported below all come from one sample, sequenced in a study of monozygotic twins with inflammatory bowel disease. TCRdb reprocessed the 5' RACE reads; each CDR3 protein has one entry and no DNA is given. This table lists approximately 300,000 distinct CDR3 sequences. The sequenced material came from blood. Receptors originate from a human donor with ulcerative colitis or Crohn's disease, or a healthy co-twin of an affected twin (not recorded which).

The CDR3 region is CASSLQSGRTNNEQFF. V usage is TRBV5-1 and J usage is TRBJ2-1; without DNA, the TCRdb call of TRBD2 cannot be checked. The CDR3 is made up of 16 amino acids. Germline V CDR1 and CDR2: SGHRS, YFSETQ.

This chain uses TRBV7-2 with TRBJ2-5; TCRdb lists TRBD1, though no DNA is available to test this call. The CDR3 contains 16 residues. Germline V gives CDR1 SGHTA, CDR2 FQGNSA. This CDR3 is CASSLARDRLQETQYF.

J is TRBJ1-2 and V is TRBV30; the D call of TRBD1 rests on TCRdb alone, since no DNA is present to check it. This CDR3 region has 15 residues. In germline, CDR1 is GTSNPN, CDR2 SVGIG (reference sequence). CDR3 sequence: CAWSLVRGPNYGYTF. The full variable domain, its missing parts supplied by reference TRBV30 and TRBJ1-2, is SQTIHQWPATLVQPVGSPLSLECTVEGTSNPNLYWYRQAAGRGLQLLFYSVGIGQISSEVPQNLSASRPQDRQFILSSKKLLLSDSGFYLCAWSLVRGPNYGYTFGSGTRLTVV.

The CDR3: CASSLDLDKAFGYTF. The chain links TRBV7-9 to TRBJ1-2; TCRdb outputs TRBD1, but without DNA this stays unchecked. The CDR3 is 15 amino acids. Germline-derived CDR1 and CDR2 are SEHNR and FQNEAQ (reference sequence).

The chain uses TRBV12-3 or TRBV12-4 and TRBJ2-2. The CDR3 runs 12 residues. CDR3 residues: CASNLGTGELFF.

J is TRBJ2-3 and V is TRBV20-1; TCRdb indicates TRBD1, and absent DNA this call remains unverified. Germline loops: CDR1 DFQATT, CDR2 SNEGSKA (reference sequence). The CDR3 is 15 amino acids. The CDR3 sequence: CSARDQQGRTDTQYF.

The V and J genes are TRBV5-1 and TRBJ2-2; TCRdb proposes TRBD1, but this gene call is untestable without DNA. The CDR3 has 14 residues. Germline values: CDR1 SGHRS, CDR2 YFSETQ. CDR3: CASSNGQPTGELFF.

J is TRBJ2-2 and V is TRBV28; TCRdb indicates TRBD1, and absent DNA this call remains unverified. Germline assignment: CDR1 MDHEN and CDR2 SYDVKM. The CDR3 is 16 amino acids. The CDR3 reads CASSLGGVDNIGELFF.

The CDR3 spells CASGLGQTNTEAFF. V usage is TRBV25-1 and J usage is TRBJ1-1. The CDR3 sequence is 14 residues long. Germline assignment: CDR1 MGHDK and CDR2 SYGVNS.

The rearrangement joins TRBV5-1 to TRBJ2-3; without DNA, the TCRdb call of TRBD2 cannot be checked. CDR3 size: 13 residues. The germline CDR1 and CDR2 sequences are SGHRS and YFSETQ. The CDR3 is CASRASRTDTQYF.

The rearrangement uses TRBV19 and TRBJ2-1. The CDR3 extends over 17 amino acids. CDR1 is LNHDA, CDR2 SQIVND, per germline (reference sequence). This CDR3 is CASRKPGSNFRDNEQFF.

Here the CDR3 reads CASTPNLAGGTHEQFF. The V and J genes are TRBV11-2 and TRBJ2-1; the TCRdb D gene call, TRBD2, has no DNA to confirm it. The CDR3 spans 16 residues. Per germline, CDR1 SGHAT and CDR2 FQNNGV.

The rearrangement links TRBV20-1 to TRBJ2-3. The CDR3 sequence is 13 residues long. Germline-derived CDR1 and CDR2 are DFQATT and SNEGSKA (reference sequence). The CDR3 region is CSAEVASTDTQYF.

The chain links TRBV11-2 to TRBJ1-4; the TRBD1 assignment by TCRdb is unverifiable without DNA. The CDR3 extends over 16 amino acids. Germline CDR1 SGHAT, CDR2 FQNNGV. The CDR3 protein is CASSPNPGTANEKLFF.

The CDR3 loop is CASDRSTGELFF. The V and J genes are TRBV28 and TRBJ2-2. Germline V gives CDR1 MDHEN, CDR2 SYDVKM. The CDR3 has 12 amino acids.

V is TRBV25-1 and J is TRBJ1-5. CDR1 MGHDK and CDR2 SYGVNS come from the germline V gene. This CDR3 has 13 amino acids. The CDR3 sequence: CASSENLNQPQHF.

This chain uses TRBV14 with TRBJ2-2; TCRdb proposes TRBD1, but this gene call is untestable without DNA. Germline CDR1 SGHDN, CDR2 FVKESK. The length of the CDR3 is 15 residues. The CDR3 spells CASSQDGDRARELFF.

The CDR3 loop reads CSARDLGFSYNEQFF. The rearrangement uses TRBV20-1 and TRBJ2-1. This CDR3 comprises 15 residues. Germline-derived CDR1 and CDR2 are DFQATT and SNEGSKA (reference sequence).

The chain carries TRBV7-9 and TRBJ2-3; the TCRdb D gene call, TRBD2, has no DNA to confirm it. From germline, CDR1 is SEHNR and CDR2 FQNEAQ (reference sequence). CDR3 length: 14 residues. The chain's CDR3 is CASSDRLVGNTQYF.

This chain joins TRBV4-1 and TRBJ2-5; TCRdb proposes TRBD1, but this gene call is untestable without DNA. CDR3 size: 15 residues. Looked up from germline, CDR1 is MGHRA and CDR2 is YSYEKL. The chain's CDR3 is CASSQEGTRPETQYF.

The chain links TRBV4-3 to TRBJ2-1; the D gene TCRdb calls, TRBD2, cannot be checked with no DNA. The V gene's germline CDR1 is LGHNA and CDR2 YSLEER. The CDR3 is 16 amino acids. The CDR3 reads CASSQDWAGGPWEQFF.

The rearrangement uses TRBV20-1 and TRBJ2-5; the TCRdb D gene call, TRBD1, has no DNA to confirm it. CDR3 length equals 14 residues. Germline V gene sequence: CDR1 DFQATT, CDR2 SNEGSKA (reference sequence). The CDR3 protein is CSARPDRGVETQYF.

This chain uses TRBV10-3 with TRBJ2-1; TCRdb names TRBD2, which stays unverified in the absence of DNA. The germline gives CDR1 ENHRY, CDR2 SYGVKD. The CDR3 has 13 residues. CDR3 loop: CAMGPSGYNEQFF.

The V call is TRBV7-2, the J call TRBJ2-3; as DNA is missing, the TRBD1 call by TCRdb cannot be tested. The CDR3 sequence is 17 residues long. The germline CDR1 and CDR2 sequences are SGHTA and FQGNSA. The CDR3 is CASSLASGTGGGGTQYF. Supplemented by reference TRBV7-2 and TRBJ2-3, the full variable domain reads GAGVSQSPSNKVTEKGKDVELRCDPISGHTALYWYRQSLGQGLEFLIYFQGNSAPDKSGLPSDRFSAERTGGSVSTLTIQRTQQEDSAVYLCASSLASGTGGGGTQYFGPGTRLTVL.